Presented here are 20 T cell receptor beta chains from one specimen sequenced in a study of cytomegalovirus exposure and HLA in healthy donors. Clones were read by immunoSEQ multiplex PCR, and TCRdb kept only the in-frame ones, dropping some. Found here are more than 200,000 clones, less than 95% of them singletons; the top ten hold 3.1%. Specimen: PBMCs. These receptors all come from a woman aged 25 to 39 in good health and CMV-seronegative.

The V call is TRBV28, the J call TRBJ1-1; D is unclear. V was pared by 3 bases and J by 2 bases, with 10 bases between. Per germline, CDR1 MDHEN and CDR2 SYDVKM. This CDR3 contains 14 residues. CDR3 in amino acids: CASSLSPINTEAFF. The CDR3 region has the DNA TGTGCCAGCAGTTTGAGTCCGATTAACACTGAAGCTTTCTTT.

The chain employs TRBV6-1 and TRBJ2-1; TRBD2 aligns across 10 bases. The CDR3 spans 15 residues. The V gene's germline CDR1 is MNHNS and CDR2 SASEGT. J lost 7 bases, V lost 2 bases, and 5 bases had no gene match. The CDR3 loop is CASSESGRAANEQFF. The CDR3 bases are TGTGCCAGCAGTGAAAGCGGGAGGGCCGCTAATGAGCAGTTCTTC.

The chain has TRBV27 and TRBJ2-1; D might be TRBD1 (6 bases). CDR1 and CDR2 from the germline V gene are MNHEY and SMNVEV (reference sequence). V was cut by 3 bases and J by 6 bases, with 15 bases left in between. The CDR3 length is 15 residues. CDR3 residues: CASSFWAGVTNEQFF. The DNA of the CDR3 is TGTGCCAGCAGTTTTTGGGCAGGGGTGACCAATGAGCAGTTCTTC.

The chain has TRBV7-2 and TRBJ2-7; D is unclear. The germline V and J ends were trimmed by 1 base and 0 bases, with 10 bases remaining between them. This CDR3 has 15 residues. CDR1 is SGHTA, CDR2 FQGNSA, per germline. The CDR3, as DNA: TGTGCCAGCAGCTTAGTGCCCGGTAGCTCCTACGAGCAGTACTTC. Translating gives CASSLVPGSSYEQYF.

This chain uses TRBV29-1 with TRBJ2-5; 8 bases are shared with TRBD1. The J call may be faulty, since TRBJ2-7 better matches the DNA end. CDR1 and CDR2 (germline): SQVTM, ANQGSEA. The CDR3 length is 12 residues. Here the CDR3 DNA reads TGCAGCGTGGGGACAGGTACCTACGAGCAGTACTTC. Translation gives CSVGTGTYEQYF.

The chain carries TRBV9 and TRBJ2-2, with 7 bases matching TRBD1. V was pared by 0 bases and J by 6 bases, with 2 bases of the junction left unmatched. The CDR3 loop spans 14 amino acids. Germline V gene lookup returns CDR1 SGDLS and CDR2 YYNGEE. CDR3 protein: CASSVVGQAGELFF. Here the CDR3 DNA reads TGTGCCAGCAGCGTAGTTGGACAGGCCGGGGAGCTGTTTTTT.

The chain combines TRBV27 with TRBJ2-6; no firm D call. Trimming stripped 3 bases from V and 0 bases from J, with 9 bases between. Germline V gene lookup returns CDR1 MNHEY and CDR2 SMNVEV (reference sequence). The CDR3 sequence is 16 residues long. The CDR3, as DNA: TGTGCCAGCAGTTTTCTCGGCGGCTCTGGGGCCAACGTCCTGACTTTC. It encodes CASSFLGGSGANVLTF.

The chain joins TRBV28 to TRBJ2-1, with a tentative D call TRBD2 (6 bases). CDR3 length: 16 residues. In germline, CDR1 is MDHEN, CDR2 SYDVKM. V lost 2 bases, J lost 3 bases, and 14 bases lay in between. In DNA, the CDR3 is TGTGCCAGCAGTTTAAGAGGAGGGAGAGACTACAATGAGCAGTTCTTC. It is translated as CASSLRGGRDYNEQFF.

The chain has TRBV6-5 and TRBJ2-3; TRBD2 matches at 7 bases. The CDR3 consists of 15 residues. The V and J ends lost 6 bases and 1 base, in that order; junction bases with no gene match: 7. Germline lookup yields CDR1 MNHEY and CDR2 SVGAGI. The CDR3 sequence is CASRISGAGTDTQYF. The CDR3 nucleotides read TGTGCCAGCAGGATAAGCGGGGCGGGCACAGATACGCAGTATTTT.

The chain couples TRBV28 to TRBJ2-7; possibly TRBD1 for D (6 bases). The CDR3 has 13 amino acids. The germline V and J ends were trimmed by 5 bases and 5 bases, with 13 bases remaining between them. Germline CDR1 and CDR2: MDHEN and SYDVKM. CDR3 nucleotides: TGTGCCAGCAGTCCTACAGGGCTCGACGAGCAGTACTTC. As protein: CASSPTGLDEQYF. The whole variable domain, filled in from reference TRBV28 and TRBJ2-7, reads DVKVTQSSRYLVKRTGEKVFLECVQDMDHENMFWYRQDPGLGLRLIYFSYDVKMKEKGDIPEGYSVSREKKERFSLILESASTNQTSMYLCASSPTGLDEQYFGPGTRLTVT.

The V and J genes are TRBV2 and TRBJ2-7; 7 bases map to TRBD1. V lost 5 bases and J lost 5; bases outside the gene matches: 6. The germline V gene encodes CDR1 SNHLY and CDR2 FYNNEI. The CDR3 totals 13 residues. The CDR3 sequence: CASSSQGIHEQYF. In DNA form, the CDR3 reads TGTGCCAGCAGTTCACAGGGGATCCACGAGCAGTACTTC.

This clone has a single count. The chain recombines TRBV2 with TRBJ2-1; no reliable D call. The V end was cut by 2 bases, the J end by 6 bases, with 2 bases between. Germline loops: CDR1 SNHLY, CDR2 FYNNEI. The CDR3 sequence is 11 residues long. This CDR3 reads CASSETNEQFF. In DNA form, the CDR3 reads TGTGCCAGCAGTGAAACCAATGAGCAGTTCTTC.

J is TRBJ2-7 and V is TRBV6-1; tentatively, D is TRBD1 or TRBD2 (6 bases each). Per germline, CDR1 MNHNS and CDR2 SASEGT. This CDR3 spans 16 amino acids. The V end lost 1 base, the J end lost 6 bases, and 19 bases lay between the germline ends. The CDR3 DNA sequence: TGTGCCAGCAGTGAAGTGCAAGGGGGACTCGGTACCGAGCAGTACTTC. This encodes CASSEVQGGLGTEQYF.

The V gene is TRBV4-1, the J gene TRBJ1-1; 7 nucleotides match TRBD1. The V gene's germline CDR1 is MGHRA and CDR2 YSYEKL. V lost 1 base to trimming and J lost 4 bases; unmatched junction nucleotides: 6. This CDR3 has 15 amino acids. The CDR3 sequence is CASSQVAPGGTEAFF. DNA of the CDR3: TGCGCCAGCAGCCAAGTAGCCCCAGGGGGCACTGAAGCTTTCTTT.

The chain links TRBV7-2 to TRBJ2-7; TRBD1 might be the D (6 bases). There are 15 residues in the CDR3. Per the germline V gene, CDR1 is SGHTA and CDR2 is FQGNSA. V gave up 3 bases and J gave up 0 bases, with 12 bases separating them. CDR3 protein: CASSFMTGSSYEQYF. CDR3 bases: TGTGCCAGCAGCTTTATGACAGGTAGCTCCTACGAGCAGTACTTC.

J is TRBJ1-5 and V is TRBV28; 7 nucleotides match TRBD1. Germline V gives CDR1 MDHEN, CDR2 SYDVKM. V lost 3 bases to trimming and J lost 1 base; unmatched junction nucleotides: 6. CDR3 length: 16 residues. The CDR3 DNA is TGTGCCAGCAGTTTTGTGGGACAGAGGAGCAATCAGCCCCAGCATTTT. Its translation is CASSFVGQRSNQPQHF.

The genes are TRBV10-2 and TRBJ2-2; 9 nucleotides match TRBD1. V shed 2 bases, J shed 3 bases, and the junction held 7 bases outside the gene matches. The CDR3 consists of 17 residues. CDR1 is WSHSY and CDR2 is SAAADI in the germline V gene. The CDR3 sequence is CASSERWTGAYTGELFF. CDR3 coding DNA: TGCGCCAGCAGTGAGAGGTGGACAGGGGCATACACCGGGGAGCTGTTTTTT.

The CDR3 sequence: CASSDPLFNEQFF. The CDR3 DNA reads as TGTGCCAGCAGTGACCCCTTGTTCAATGAGCAGTTCTTC. The chain recombines TRBV25-1 with TRBJ2-1; D gene uncertain. Germline V gene lookup returns CDR1 MGHDK and CDR2 SYGVNS. The CDR3 runs 13 residues. V was pared by 3 bases and J by 6 bases, with 9 bases between.

J is TRBJ2-6 and V is TRBV27, with D maybe TRBD1 (6 bases). Germline CDR1 reads MNHEY; CDR2 reads SMNVEV (reference sequence). The V end was cut by 2 bases, the J end by 0 bases, with 23 bases between. The CDR3 totals 21 residues. The CDR3 reads CASSLRPPGQPLGSGANVLTF. The CDR3 DNA follows: TGTGCCAGCAGTTTACGGCCCCCCGGACAGCCTCTCGGCTCTGGGGCCAACGTCCTGACTTTC.

J is TRBJ2-1 and V is TRBV7-3; 14 nucleotides agree with TRBD2. J was trimmed by 7 bases and V by 5 bases; bases with no gene match: 13. The length of the CDR3 is 18 residues. Germline V gene lookup returns CDR1 SGHTA and CDR2 FQGTGA. The CDR3 spells CASSPGLAGVNWRNEQFF. The CDR3 coding sequence is TGTGCCAGCAGCCCGGGACTAGCGGGAGTAAATTGGAGAAATGAGCAGTTCTTC.